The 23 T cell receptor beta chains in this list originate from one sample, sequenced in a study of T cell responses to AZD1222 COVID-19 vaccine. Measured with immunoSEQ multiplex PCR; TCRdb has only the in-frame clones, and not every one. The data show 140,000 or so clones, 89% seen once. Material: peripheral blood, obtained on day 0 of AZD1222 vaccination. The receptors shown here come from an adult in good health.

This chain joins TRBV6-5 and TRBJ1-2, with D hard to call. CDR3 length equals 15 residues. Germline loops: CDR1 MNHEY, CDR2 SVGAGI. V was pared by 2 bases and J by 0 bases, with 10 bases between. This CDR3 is CASSYTALSNYGYTF. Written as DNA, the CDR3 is TGTGCCAGCAGTTACACAGCGTTGTCTAACTATGGCTACACCTTC.

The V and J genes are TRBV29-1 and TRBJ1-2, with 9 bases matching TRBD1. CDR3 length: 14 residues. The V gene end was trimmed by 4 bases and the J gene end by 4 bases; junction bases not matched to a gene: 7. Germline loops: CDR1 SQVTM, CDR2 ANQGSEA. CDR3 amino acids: CSVAGTGSAYGYTF. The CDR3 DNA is TGCAGCGTTGCAGGGACAGGGAGTGCCTATGGCTACACCTTC.

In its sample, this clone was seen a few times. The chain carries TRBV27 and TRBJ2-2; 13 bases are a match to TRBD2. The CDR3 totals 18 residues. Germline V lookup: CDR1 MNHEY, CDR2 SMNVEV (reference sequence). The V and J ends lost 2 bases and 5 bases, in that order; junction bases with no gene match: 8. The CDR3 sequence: CASSLMSTSGRGTGELFF. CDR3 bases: TGTGCCAGCAGTTTAATGTCAACTAGCGGGAGGGGGACCGGGGAGCTGTTTTTT.

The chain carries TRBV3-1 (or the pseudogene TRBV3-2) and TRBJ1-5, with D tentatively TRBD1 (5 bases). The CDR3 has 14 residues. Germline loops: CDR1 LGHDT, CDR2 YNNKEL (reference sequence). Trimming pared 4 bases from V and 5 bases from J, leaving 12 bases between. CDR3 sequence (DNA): TGTGCCAGCAGCCCTGGACACCGGTATCAGCCCCAGCATTTT. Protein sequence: CASSPGHRYQPQHF.

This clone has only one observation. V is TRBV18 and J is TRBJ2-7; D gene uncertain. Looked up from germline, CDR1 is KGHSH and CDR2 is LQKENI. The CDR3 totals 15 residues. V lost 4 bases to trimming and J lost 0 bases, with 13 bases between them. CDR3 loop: CASSLRSGYSYEQYF. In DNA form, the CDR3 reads TGTGCCAGCTCACTCCGCTCGGGCTACTCCTACGAGCAGTACTTC.

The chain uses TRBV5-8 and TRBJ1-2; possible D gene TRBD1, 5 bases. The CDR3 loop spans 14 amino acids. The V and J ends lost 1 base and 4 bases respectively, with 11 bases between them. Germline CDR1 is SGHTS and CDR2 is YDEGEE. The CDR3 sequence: CASSLHRLSYGYTF. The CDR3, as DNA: TGTGCCAGCAGCTTGCACAGGTTATCCTATGGCTACACCTTC.

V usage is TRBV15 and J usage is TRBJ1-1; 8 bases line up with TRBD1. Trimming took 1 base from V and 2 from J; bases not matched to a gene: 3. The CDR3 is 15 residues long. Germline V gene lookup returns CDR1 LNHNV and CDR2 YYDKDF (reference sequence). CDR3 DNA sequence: TGTGCCACCAGCAGAGGAACAGGGGGAAACACTGAAGCTTTCTTT. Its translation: CATSRGTGGNTEAFF.

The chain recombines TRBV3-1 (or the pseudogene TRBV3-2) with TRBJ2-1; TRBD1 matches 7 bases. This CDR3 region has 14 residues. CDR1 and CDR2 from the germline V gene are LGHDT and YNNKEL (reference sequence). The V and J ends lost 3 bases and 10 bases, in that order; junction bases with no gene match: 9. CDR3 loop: CASSHKTGSGEQFF. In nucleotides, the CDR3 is TGTGCCAGCAGCCACAAGACAGGGTCGGGCGAGCAGTTCTTC.

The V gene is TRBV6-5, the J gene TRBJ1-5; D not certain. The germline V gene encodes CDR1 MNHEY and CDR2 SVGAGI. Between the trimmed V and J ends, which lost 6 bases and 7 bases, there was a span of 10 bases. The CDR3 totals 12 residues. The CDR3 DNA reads TGTGCCAGCAGAGCAAGGGCGCAGCCCCAGCATTTT. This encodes CASRARAQPQHF.

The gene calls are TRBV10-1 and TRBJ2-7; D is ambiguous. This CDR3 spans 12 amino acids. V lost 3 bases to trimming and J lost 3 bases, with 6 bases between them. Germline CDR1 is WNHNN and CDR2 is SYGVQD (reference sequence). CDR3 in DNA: TGCGCCAGCAGTGAAACGAGCTACGAGCAGTACTTC. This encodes CASSETSYEQYF.

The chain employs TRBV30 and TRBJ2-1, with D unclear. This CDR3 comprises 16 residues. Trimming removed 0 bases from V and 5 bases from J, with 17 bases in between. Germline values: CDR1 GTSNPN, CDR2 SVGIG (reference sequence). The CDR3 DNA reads TGTGCCTGGAGTGTACCCAATTATCGGAGAAACAATGAGCAGTTCTTC. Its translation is CAWSVPNYRRNNEQFF.

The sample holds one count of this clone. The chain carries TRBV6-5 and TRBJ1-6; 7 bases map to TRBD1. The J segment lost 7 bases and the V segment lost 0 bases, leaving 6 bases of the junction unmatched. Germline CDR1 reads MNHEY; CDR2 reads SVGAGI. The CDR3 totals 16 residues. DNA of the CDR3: TGTGCCAGCAGTTACTCACGGACAGGAATGAATTCACCCCTCCACTTT. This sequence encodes CASSYSRTGMNSPLHF.

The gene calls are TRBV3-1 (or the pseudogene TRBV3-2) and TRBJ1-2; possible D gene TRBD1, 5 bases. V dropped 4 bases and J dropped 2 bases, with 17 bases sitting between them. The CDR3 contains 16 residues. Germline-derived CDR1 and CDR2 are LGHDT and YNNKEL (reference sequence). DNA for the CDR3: TGTGCCAGCAGCCCCCCCGCCAGGGCCCCCAACTATGGCTACACCTTC. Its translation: CASSPPARAPNYGYTF.

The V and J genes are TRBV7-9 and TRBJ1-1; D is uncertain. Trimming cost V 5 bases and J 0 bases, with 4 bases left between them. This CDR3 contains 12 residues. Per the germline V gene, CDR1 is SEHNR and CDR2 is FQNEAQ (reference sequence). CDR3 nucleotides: TGTGCCAGCAGCGAACTGAACACTGAAGCTTTCTTT. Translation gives CASSELNTEAFF. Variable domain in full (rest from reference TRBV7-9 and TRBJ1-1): DTGVSQNPRHKITKRGQNVTFRCDPISEHNRLYWYRQTLGQGPEFLTYFQNEAQLEKSRLLSDRFSAERPKGSFSTLEIQRTEQGDSAMYLCASSELNTEAFFGQGTRLTVV.

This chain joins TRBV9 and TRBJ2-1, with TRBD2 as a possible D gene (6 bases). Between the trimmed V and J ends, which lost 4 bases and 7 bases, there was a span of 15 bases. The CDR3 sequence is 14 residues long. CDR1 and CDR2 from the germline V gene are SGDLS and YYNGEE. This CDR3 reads CASSSQGGFNEQFF. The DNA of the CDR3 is TGTGCCAGCAGCAGCCAGGGAGGTTTTAATGAGCAGTTCTTC.

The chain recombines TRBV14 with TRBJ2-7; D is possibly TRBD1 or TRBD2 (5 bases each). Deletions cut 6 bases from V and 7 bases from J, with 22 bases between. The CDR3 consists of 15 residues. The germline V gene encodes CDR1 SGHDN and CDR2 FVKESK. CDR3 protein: CASSTTRTPRGEQYF. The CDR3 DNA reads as TGTGCCAGCAGTACAACTAGGACACCTCGAGGAGAGCAGTACTTC.

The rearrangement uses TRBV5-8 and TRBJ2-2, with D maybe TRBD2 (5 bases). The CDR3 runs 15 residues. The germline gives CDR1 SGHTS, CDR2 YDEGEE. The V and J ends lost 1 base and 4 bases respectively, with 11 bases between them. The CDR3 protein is CASSLSAGGTGELFF. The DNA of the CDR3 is TGTGCCAGCAGCTTGTCCGCGGGTGGCACCGGGGAGCTGTTTTTT.

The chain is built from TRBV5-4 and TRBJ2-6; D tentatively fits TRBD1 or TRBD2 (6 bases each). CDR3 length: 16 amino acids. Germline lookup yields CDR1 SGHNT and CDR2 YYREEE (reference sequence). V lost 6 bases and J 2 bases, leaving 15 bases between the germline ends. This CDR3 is CASTSGGRTGANVLTF. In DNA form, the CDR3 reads TGTGCCAGCACCTCCGGGGGCCGGACTGGGGCCAACGTCCTGACTTTC.

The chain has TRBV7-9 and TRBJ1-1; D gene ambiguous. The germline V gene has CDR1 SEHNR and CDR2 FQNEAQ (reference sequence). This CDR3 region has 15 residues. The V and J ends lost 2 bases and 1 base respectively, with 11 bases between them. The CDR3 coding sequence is TGTGCCAGCAGCTTAATCAACAACAGGAACACTGAAGCTTTCTTT. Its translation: CASSLINNRNTEAFF.

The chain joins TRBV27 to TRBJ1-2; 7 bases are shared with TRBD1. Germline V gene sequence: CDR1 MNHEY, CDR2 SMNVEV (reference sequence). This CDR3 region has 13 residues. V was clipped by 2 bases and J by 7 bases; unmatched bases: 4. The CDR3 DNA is TGTGCCAGCAGTTTAGAGGCAGGGGGTGGCTACACCTTC. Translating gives CASSLEAGGGYTF.

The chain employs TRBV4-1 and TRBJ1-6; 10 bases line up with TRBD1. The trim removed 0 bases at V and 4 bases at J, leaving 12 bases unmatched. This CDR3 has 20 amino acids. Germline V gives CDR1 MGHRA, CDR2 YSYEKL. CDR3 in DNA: TGCGCCAGCAGCCAAGAAGGCAGGACAGGGGGAATTTCGTATAATTCACCCCTCCACTTT. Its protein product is CASSQEGRTGGISYNSPLHF.

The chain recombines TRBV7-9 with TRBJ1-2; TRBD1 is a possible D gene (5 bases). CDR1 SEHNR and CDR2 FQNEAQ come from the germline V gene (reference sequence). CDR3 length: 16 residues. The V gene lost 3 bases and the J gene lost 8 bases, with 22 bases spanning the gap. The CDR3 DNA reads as TGTGCCAGCAGCTTTTCCGGGACGGGTCAGAGGGGAGGCTACACCTTC. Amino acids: CASSFSGTGQRGGYTF.

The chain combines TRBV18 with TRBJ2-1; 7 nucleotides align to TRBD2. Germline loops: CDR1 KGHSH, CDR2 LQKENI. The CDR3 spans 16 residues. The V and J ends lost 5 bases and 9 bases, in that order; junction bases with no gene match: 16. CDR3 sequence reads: CASSSSRGRAEGEQFF. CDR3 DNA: TGTGCCAGCTCATCATCTCGGGGGAGGGCCGAGGGTGAGCAGTTCTTC.